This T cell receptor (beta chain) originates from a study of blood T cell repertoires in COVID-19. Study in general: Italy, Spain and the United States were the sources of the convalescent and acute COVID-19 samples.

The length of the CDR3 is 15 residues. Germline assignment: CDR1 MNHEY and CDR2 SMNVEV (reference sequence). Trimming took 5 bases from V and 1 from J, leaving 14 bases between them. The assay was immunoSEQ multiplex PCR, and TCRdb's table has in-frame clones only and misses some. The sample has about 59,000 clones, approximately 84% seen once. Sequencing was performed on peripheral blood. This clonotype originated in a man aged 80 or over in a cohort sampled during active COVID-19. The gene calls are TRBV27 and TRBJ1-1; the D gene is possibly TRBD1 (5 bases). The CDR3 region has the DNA TGTGCCAGCAGTACAAACAGGCGGTCGAACACTGAAGCTTTCTTT. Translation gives CASSTNRRSNTEAFF.